This T cell receptor (beta chain) is from a study of control samples from healthy donors and cancer patients. Clones were read by immunoSEQ multiplex PCR, and TCRdb kept only the in-frame ones, dropping some. The sample lists 65,000 to 80,000 clones; around nine tenths were seen once. The germline V gene encodes CDR1 LNHDA and CDR2 SQIVND (reference sequence). The CDR3 sequence is 19 residues long. Trimming took off 5 bases at V and 6 bases at J, with 29 bases between the two ends. The sample was PBMCs. The receptor's source is a woman in her fifties or sixties with head and neck cancer. The J gene is TRBJ1-5, the V gene TRBV19; D perhaps matches TRBD1 (6 bases). The CDR3 DNA is TGTGCCAGTAGTTCAAACCTTCGGGAACAGGGTCGGTTAGTTCAGCCCCAGCATTTT. Translation: CASSSNLREQGRLVQPQHF.